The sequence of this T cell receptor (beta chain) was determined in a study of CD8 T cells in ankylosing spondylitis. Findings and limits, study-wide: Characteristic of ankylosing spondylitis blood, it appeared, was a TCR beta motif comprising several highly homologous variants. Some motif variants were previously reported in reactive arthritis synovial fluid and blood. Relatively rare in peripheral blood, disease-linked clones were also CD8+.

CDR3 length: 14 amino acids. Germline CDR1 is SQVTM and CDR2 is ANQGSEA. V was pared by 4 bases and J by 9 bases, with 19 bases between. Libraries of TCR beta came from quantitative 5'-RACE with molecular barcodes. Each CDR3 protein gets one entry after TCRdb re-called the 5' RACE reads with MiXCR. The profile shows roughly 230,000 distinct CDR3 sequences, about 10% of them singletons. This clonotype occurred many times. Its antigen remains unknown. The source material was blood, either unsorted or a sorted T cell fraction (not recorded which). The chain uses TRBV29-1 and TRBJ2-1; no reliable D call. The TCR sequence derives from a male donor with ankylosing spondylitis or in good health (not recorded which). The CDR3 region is CSVGPDQWLGEQFF. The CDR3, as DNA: TGCAGCGTTGGCCCCGACCAGTGGTTGGGTGAGCAGTTCTTC.